The TCR beta chain described here comes from a study of cytomegalovirus exposure and HLA in healthy donors. The study's findings and limits: Reports state that TCR beta sequences accurately predicted most subjects' HLA-A and HLA-B alleles. The listing of roughly 160 TCR beta chains classed them as cytomegalovirus-associated. The only immune exposure information that was available was CMV serostatus.

As to this clone: Its antigen is currently unknown.

PCR was performed using 60 Vbeta and 13 Jbeta primers. Authors' analysis steps: Some 10 million shared chains were among the roughly 78 million unique TCR beta chains that a later analysis counted. The repertoire was sequenced with immunoSEQ multiplex PCR; TCRdb's copy has only in-frame clones and lacks some. V, J and clone size are those of that table, while D and trimming were read from the DNA. The table includes 60,000 to 75,000 clones, around 87% detected once. Sequencing used PBMCs. This receptor was identified in a woman aged 30 to 39 in good health and CMV-seropositive.

The CDR3 region has the DNA TGTGCCAGCAGCTTAAGAGGTCAGAACTACGAGCAGTACTTC. It translates to CASSLRGQNYEQYF. The chain employs TRBV13 and TRBJ2-7; unclear D gene. The germline V and J ends were trimmed by 2 bases and 3 bases, with 11 bases remaining between them. The CDR3 sequence is 14 residues long. Germline V CDR1 and CDR2: PRHDT, FYEKMQ (reference sequence).